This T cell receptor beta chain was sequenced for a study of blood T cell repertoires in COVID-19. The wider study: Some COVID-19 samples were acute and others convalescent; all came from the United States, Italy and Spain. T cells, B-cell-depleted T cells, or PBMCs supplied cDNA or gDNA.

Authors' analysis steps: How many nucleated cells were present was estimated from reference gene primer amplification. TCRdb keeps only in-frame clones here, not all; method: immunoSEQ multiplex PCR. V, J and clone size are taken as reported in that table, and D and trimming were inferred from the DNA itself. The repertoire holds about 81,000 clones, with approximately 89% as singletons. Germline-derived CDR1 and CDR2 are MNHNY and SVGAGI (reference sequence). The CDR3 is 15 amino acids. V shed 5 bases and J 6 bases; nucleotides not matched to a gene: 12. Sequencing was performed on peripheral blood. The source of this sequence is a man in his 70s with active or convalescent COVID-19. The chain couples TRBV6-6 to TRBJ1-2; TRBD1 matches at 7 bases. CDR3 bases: TGTGCCAGCAGTCCCGGACAGGCGGGATCAGATGGCTACACCTTC. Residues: CASSPGQAGSDGYTF.